Shown below are 6 T cell receptor beta chains from a single sample sequenced in a study of CD8+CD57+ T cells in acquired aplastic anemia. TCR beta VDJ and CDR3 profiles were obtained from a genomic DNA template. TCRdb used MiXCR to reprocess the reads, holding one entry per CDR3 protein. The profile shows about 98,000 distinct CDR3 sequences, roughly two thirds of them singletons. All patients picked for sequencing had shown, by flow cytometry, an expansion of CD8+CD57+ cells. What was sequenced was sorted CD4+, CD8+, or CD8+CD57+ T cells (not recorded which) from PBMCs. Receptors originate from a human donor with aplastic anemia.

The CDR3 sequence is CSARDRVSFYEQYF. In DNA form, the CDR3 reads TGCAGTGCTAGAGATCGTGTCTCGTTCTACGAGCAGTACTTC. The chain employs TRBV20-1 and TRBJ2-7; no definite D call. Trimming removed 0 bases from V and 3 bases from J, with 12 bases in between. Germline assignment: CDR1 DFQATT and CDR2 SNEGSKA (reference sequence). This CDR3 is 14 amino acids long.

The chain combines TRBV7-2 with TRBJ2-2, with no clear D. Trimming took 5 bases from V and 8 from J, leaving 6 bases between them. Germline CDR1 and CDR2: SGHTA and FQGNSA. This CDR3 region has 11 residues. The CDR3 DNA reads as TGTGCCAGCAGCCGTACGGGGGAGCTGTTTTTT. The encoded protein is CASSRTGELFF.

The chain couples TRBV7-9 to TRBJ2-2; D is ambiguous. V was clipped by 1 base and J by 6 bases, with 6 bases between them. The CDR3 loop spans 13 amino acids. The germline gives CDR1 SEHNR, CDR2 FQNEAQ (reference sequence). The CDR3 spells CASSLVDSGELFF. Written as DNA, the CDR3 is TGTGCCAGCAGCTTAGTAGACTCCGGGGAGCTGTTTTTT.

The CDR3 DNA sequence: TGTGCCAGCAGTGGAGAATTAGGGTCACCCCTCCACTTT. It encodes CASSGELGSPLHF. The chain has TRBV12-3 or TRBV12-4 and TRBJ1-6; D not certain. V was cut by 5 bases and J by 10 bases, with 12 bases left in between. This CDR3 is 13 amino acids long.

The V gene is TRBV2, the J gene TRBJ2-2; tentative D call: TRBD2 (6 bases). Germline-derived CDR1 and CDR2 are SNHLY and FYNNEI. V lost 4 bases to trimming and J lost 2 bases, with 11 bases between them. This CDR3 contains 15 residues. The CDR3 DNA follows: TGTGCCAGCAGTGTAGAAGCGGGTAACACCGGGGAGCTGTTTTTT. It codes for CASSVEAGNTGELFF.

The chain recombines TRBV2 with TRBJ2-7, with D possibly being TRBD1 (5 bases). Looked up from germline, CDR1 is SNHLY and CDR2 is FYNNEI. Trimming removed 6 bases from V and 0 bases from J, with 9 bases in between. The CDR3 runs 13 residues. The CDR3: CASRQVSSYEQYF. Written as DNA, the CDR3 is TGTGCCAGCAGACAGGTTAGCTCCTACGAGCAGTACTTC.